This T cell receptor beta chain appears in the sequencing data of a study of regulatory T cells in long-lasting Graves disease. A note on this clonotype: This CDR3 fails to terminate in the conserved phenylalanine or tryptophan, so it likely reflects a read error.

The germline V gene has CDR1 MNHNS and CDR2 SASEGT. The germline V and J ends were trimmed by 5 bases and 4 bases, with 11 bases remaining between them. CDR3 length equals 14 residues. For TCR beta, libraries came from iRepertoire HTBI primers and Arm-PCR of CDR3 regions. Via MiXCR, TCRdb re-called the multiplex PCR reads, giving one row per CDR3 protein. The data contain almost 450,000 distinct CDR3 sequences, about a sixth of them seen just once; the ten biggest clones take up approximately 11%. Time point denoted: newly diagnosed GD, antithyroid drugs for less than 3 months. TCR sequences were obtained from RNA taken from PBMCs. The same sample was also studied in work on T cells in Graves' hyperthyroidism and ophthalmopathy.

The rearrangement links TRBV6-1 to TRBJ2-2; a possible D gene is TRBD1 (6 bases). The sample in question was peripheral blood mononuclear cells (PBMCs), obtained at new diagnosis, from a patient treated with antithyroid drugs. This receptor was identified in a woman in her twenties or thirties with Graves disease. The chain's CDR3 is CASSPDRTTGELFS. As DNA, the CDR3 is TGTGCCAGCAGTCCTGACAGGACCACCGGGGAGCTGTTTTCT.